This T cell receptor beta chain was recovered during a study of T-cell memory formation after mild COVID-19. The study, taken as a whole, reports: In pre-infection memory, a portion of responding clones appeared, which suggested that cross-reactive memory joined. Researchers report contracting CD4+ clones mostly in CM and EM, with CD8+ clones in EMRA.

The authors produced TCR alpha and TCR beta cDNA libraries with sample barcodes and UMIs by 5'RACE using constant-segment primers. TCRdb re-derived calls from the 5' RACE reads in MiXCR, one entry per CDR3 protein. Here the sample spans 250,000 or so distinct CDR3 sequences, under 20% being singletons. V was clipped by 0 bases and J by 7 bases, with 16 bases between them. CDR1 SGHTS and CDR2 YDEGEE come from the germline V gene. This CDR3 has 15 residues. As concerns this clonotype: Its target is not known.

This receptor was identified in a man younger than 35 who had mild COVID-19 (a few samples of this study predate the infection). Cell type and time point are not known. The rearrangement links TRBV5-8 to TRBJ2-5; maybe TRBD1 (6 bases). Material: PBMCs or a T cell subset sorted from them (not recorded which). CDR3 in amino acids: CASSLAAMVGGTQYF. CDR3 in DNA: TGTGCCAGCAGCTTGGCTGCGATGGTAGGGGGGACCCAGTACTTC.